A single sample is the source of the 26 T cell receptor beta chains below, sequenced in a study of Ad26.COV2.S vaccination and SARS-CoV-2 variants. Sample treatment: some 19 received Ad26.COV2.S at low or high dose, single or two shots; about five received placebo; per-sample allocation not given. Day 63 after the first vaccine or placebo injection was the time point for sampling. Profiled with immunoSEQ multiplex PCR; TCRdb holds only in-frame clones, not every one. The table includes about 440,000 clones, 90% detected once. Sample: peripheral blood, taken in a trial of Ad26.COV2.S vaccine versus placebo. The source of these receptors is a person aged 18-60 years who received the Ad26.COV2.S COVID-19 vaccine or a placebo.

This clone was counted ten times or more. The chain has TRBV28 and TRBJ1-4; the D gene is possibly TRBD1 (6 bases). This CDR3 is built from 14 residues. Trimming cost V 5 bases and J 5 bases, with 12 bases left between them. Germline values: CDR1 MDHEN, CDR2 SYDVKM. The CDR3, as DNA: TGTGCCAGCAGTCACAGGGATCAAAATGAAAAACTGTTTTTT. Translated: CASSHRDQNEKLFF.

The gene calls are TRBV28 and TRBJ1-4, with a tentative D call TRBD1 (6 bases). The V gene lost 5 bases and the J gene lost 2 bases, with 15 bases spanning the gap. The V gene's germline CDR1 is MDHEN and CDR2 SYDVKM. The CDR3 runs 16 residues. The CDR3 DNA follows: TGTGCCAGCAGTCCCCCCGGGGGGGGCACTAATGAAAAACTGTTTTTT. Encoded protein: CASSPPGGGTNEKLFF. Full variable domain (remainder filled in from reference TRBV28 and TRBJ1-4): DVKVTQSSRYLVKRTGEKVFLECVQDMDHENMFWYRQDPGLGLRLIYFSYDVKMKEKGDIPEGYSVSREKKERFSLILESASTNQTSMYLCASSPPGGGTNEKLFFGSGTQLSVL.

The CDR3 DNA sequence: TGTGCCAGCAGCCCCCGGATCGGGAGAGGGGGAGAGACCCAGTACTTC. This gives the protein CASSPRIGRGGETQYF. The rearrangement uses TRBV5-4 and TRBJ2-5; D is perhaps TRBD1 or TRBD2 (6 bases each). CDR3 length equals 16 residues. Per the germline V gene, CDR1 is SGHNT and CDR2 is YYREEE (reference sequence). The V gene lost 4 bases and the J gene lost 4 bases, with 20 bases spanning the gap.

The rearrangement links TRBV5-4 to TRBJ2-7; D may correspond to TRBD1 or TRBD2 (5 bases each). The V gene lost 4 bases and the J gene lost 2 bases, with 22 bases spanning the gap. Germline-derived CDR1 and CDR2 are SGHNT and YYREEE (reference sequence). The CDR3 contains 17 residues. CDR3 DNA: TGTGCCAGCAGCCGTTCGGGGATTCCAGGGATCACCTACGAGCAGTACTTC. Amino acids: CASSRSGIPGITYEQYF. Filled out from reference TRBV5-4 and TRBJ2-7, the complete variable domain reads ETGVTQSPTHLIKTRGQQVTLRCSSQSGHNTVSWYQQALGQGPQFIFQYYREEENGRGNFPPRFSGLQFPNYSSELNVNALELDDSALYLCASSRSGIPGITYEQYFGPGTRLTVT.

J is TRBJ2-7 and V is TRBV6-8, with D possibly TRBD1 on 6 matching bases. The CDR3 spans 15 residues. Germline assignment: CDR1 MNHGY and CDR2 SAAAGT. Trimming removed 7 bases from V and 1 base from J, with 17 bases in between. CDR3: CASTYRTEESYEQYF. For the CDR3, the DNA is TGTGCCAGCACCTATCGGACAGAAGAATCCTACGAGCAGTACTTC.

The J gene is TRBJ2-1, the V gene TRBV11-3, with D possibly TRBD2 on 5 matching bases. CDR1 and CDR2 from the germline V gene are SGHNT and YENEEA. The V and J ends lost 2 bases and 0 bases respectively, with 11 bases between them. The CDR3 has 16 amino acids. CDR3 sequence reads: CASSLYGGSSYNEQFF. The CDR3 nucleotides are TGTGCCAGCAGCTTATATGGCGGGTCCTCCTACAATGAGCAGTTCTTC.

The V call is TRBV5-1, the J call TRBJ2-7, with 7 bases aligning to TRBD1. The germline gives CDR1 SGHRS, CDR2 YFSETQ. This CDR3 comprises 15 residues. V was pared by 4 bases and J by 7 bases, with 14 bases of the junction left unmatched. The CDR3 spells CASSQGDRVDGEQYF. The CDR3 DNA is TGCGCCAGCAGCCAGGGAGACAGGGTAGATGGGGAGCAGTACTTC.

V is TRBV18 and J is TRBJ1-5; the match to TRBD1 covers 7 bases. Germline values: CDR1 KGHSH, CDR2 LQKENI. The CDR3 totals 15 residues. V lost 2 bases, J lost 6 bases, and 7 bases stayed unmatched. The CDR3 nucleotides are TGTGCCAGCTCACCAGAGCCAGGGGGTAGTCAGCCCCAGCATTTT. It specifies CASSPEPGGSQPQHF.

The chain joins TRBV15 to TRBJ1-5; no firm D call. Germline values: CDR1 LNHNV, CDR2 YYDKDF (reference sequence). Deletions cut 4 bases from V and 0 bases from J, with 16 bases between. The CDR3 contains 17 residues. CDR3 residues: CATSTRGVLYSNQPQHF. The DNA of the CDR3 is TGTGCCACCAGCACCCGCGGGGTGCTATATAGCAATCAGCCCCAGCATTTT.

The chain has TRBV27 and TRBJ1-1; D remains unclear. The germline CDR1 and CDR2 sequences are MNHEY and SMNVEV (reference sequence). This CDR3 is 16 amino acids long. The germline V and J ends were trimmed by 0 bases and 3 bases, with 14 bases remaining between them. Here the CDR3 reads CASSLSFQSMYTEAFF. CDR3 nucleotides: TGTGCCAGCAGTTTATCGTTCCAGAGTATGTACACTGAAGCTTTCTTT.

The chain joins TRBV24-1 to TRBJ2-1; a weak D match, TRBD2 (7 bases). The germline V gene has CDR1 KGHDR and CDR2 SFDVKD. V gave up 1 base and J gave up 3 bases, with 12 bases separating them. The CDR3 sequence is 16 residues long. The CDR3 reads CATSDLTGGHYNEQFF. Here the CDR3 DNA reads TGTGCCACCAGTGATTTAACGGGGGGACACTACAATGAGCAGTTCTTC.

This clone has just one count. J is TRBJ2-7 and V is TRBV18; 10 positions agree with TRBD2. This CDR3 comprises 15 residues. The germline CDR1 and CDR2 sequences are KGHSH and LQKENI. With V trimmed by 0 bases and J by 7 bases, 6 bases remained unmatched. The DNA of the CDR3 is TGTGCCAGCTCACCACCTACTAGCGGGAATTCGGAGCAGTACTTC. Encoded protein: CASSPPTSGNSEQYF.

Only one count was recorded for this clone. The chain is built from TRBV28 and TRBJ2-7; 11 nucleotides match TRBD2. The germline V gene has CDR1 MDHEN and CDR2 SYDVKM. V lost 6 bases and J lost 2; bases outside the gene matches: 6. The CDR3 length is 15 residues. CDR3 nucleotide sequence: TGTGCCAGCAGCCTAACTAGCGGGAGTCCCTACGAGCAGTACTTC. This codes for CASSLTSGSPYEQYF.

The table lists this clone with a few counts. This rearrangement joins TRBV18 to TRBJ1-5, with TRBD1 as a possible D gene (6 bases). V dropped 3 bases and J dropped 5 bases, with 11 bases sitting between them. Germline V lookup: CDR1 KGHSH, CDR2 LQKENI. The CDR3 consists of 14 residues. CDR3 region: CASSPDSPDQPQHF. The CDR3, as DNA: TGTGCCAGCTCACCGGACAGTCCGGATCAGCCCCAGCATTTT. Full variable domain (outside the CDR3, taken from reference TRBV18 and TRBJ1-5): NAGVMQNPRHLVRRRGQEARLRCSPMKGHSHVYWYRQLPEEGLKFMVYLQKENIIDESGMPKERFSAEFPKEGPSILRIQQVVRGDSAAYFCASSPDSPDQPQHFGDGTRLSIL.

The chain employs TRBV7-9 and TRBJ2-1; 10 bases are a match to TRBD1. After removal of 6 bases from V and 7 bases from J, the junction contained 15 bases not matched to a gene. Germline loops: CDR1 SEHNR, CDR2 FQNEAQ (reference sequence). This CDR3 spans 17 amino acids. The CDR3 is CASSFGTGTGVRNEQFF. CDR3 in DNA: TGTGCCAGCAGTTTTGGCACCGGGACAGGGGTGAGGAATGAGCAGTTCTTC.

This clone was counted once. The chain employs TRBV10-3 and TRBJ2-2, with D hard to call. Trimming removed 10 bases from V and 6 bases from J, with 9 bases in between. Germline V gives CDR1 ENHRY, CDR2 SYGVKD. The CDR3 spans 11 residues. The CDR3 spells CATAGAGELFF. CDR3 in DNA: TGTGCCACGGCAGGAGCCGGGGAGCTGTTTTTT.

The chain couples TRBV7-8 to TRBJ1-2; TRBD1 aligns across 7 bases. With 4 bases clipped from V and 8 bases from J, the junction kept 10 bases outside the gene matches. The length of the CDR3 is 14 residues. CDR1 is SGHVS, CDR2 FQNEAQ, per germline. The CDR3 loop reads CASSYLEQGLGYTF. The CDR3, as DNA: TGTGCCAGCAGCTATTTAGAACAGGGGCTCGGCTACACCTTC.

The chain couples TRBV5-1 to TRBJ2-5; TRBD1 matches 7 bases. Germline V CDR1 and CDR2: SGHRS, YFSETQ. The V gene end was trimmed by 0 bases and the J gene end by 1 base; junction bases not matched to a gene: 3. The CDR3 is 15 residues long. CDR3 DNA: TGCGCCAGCAGCTTGGGGACAGGAGCCCAAGAGACCCAGTACTTC. It specifies CASSLGTGAQETQYF.

This clone was detected only once. V gene TRBV11-2 combines with J gene TRBJ2-5; the D gene is possibly TRBD1 (5 bases). Germline V gene sequence: CDR1 SGHAT, CDR2 FQNNGV. Trimming left V 7 bases short and J 6 bases short, with 18 bases between. This CDR3 is 14 amino acids long. Here the CDR3 reads CASNPGQGPQTQYF. CDR3 bases: TGTGCCAGCAATCCAGGTCAGGGCCCGCAGACCCAGTACTTC.

The chain joins TRBV5-4 to TRBJ2-7; 7 nucleotides match TRBD1. With V trimmed by 2 bases and J by 0 bases, 8 bases remained unmatched. The germline V gene has CDR1 SGHNT and CDR2 YYREEE (reference sequence). This CDR3 contains 16 residues. This CDR3 reads CASSFNTGQSSYEQYF. The DNA for the CDR3 is TGTGCCAGCAGCTTCAACACGGGACAGAGCTCCTACGAGCAGTACTTC.

V gene TRBV18 combines with J gene TRBJ1-6; D unresolved. The V end was cut by 5 bases, the J end by 11 bases, with 10 bases between. The CDR3 runs to 12 residues. CDR1 KGHSH and CDR2 LQKENI come from the germline V gene. The CDR3: CASSSDLTPLHF. CDR3 in DNA: TGTGCCAGCTCATCCGACTTAACACCCCTCCACTTT.

This clone was detected a few times. V and J are TRBV3-1 (or the pseudogene TRBV3-2) and TRBJ2-1; D is unclear. The CDR3 sequence is 15 residues long. V dropped 3 bases and J dropped 0 bases, with 9 bases sitting between them. CDR1 is LGHDT and CDR2 is YNNKEL in the germline V gene (reference sequence). The CDR3 coding sequence is TGTGCCAGCAGCCAGTGGGATAGCTCCTACAATGAGCAGTTCTTC. The encoded protein is CASSQWDSSYNEQFF.

The CDR3 coding sequence is TGTGCCAGCTCACCCAAGGGGCGTGGAGGCTCTGGAAACACCATATATTTT. Translation: CASSPKGRGGSGNTIYF. The rearrangement uses TRBV18 and TRBJ1-3; TRBD1 might be the D (5 bases). V shed 3 bases and J shed 0 bases, with 15 bases lying between them. Germline CDR1 reads KGHSH; CDR2 reads LQKENI. This CDR3 region has 17 residues.

The rearrangement uses TRBV7-8 and TRBJ2-1; unclear D gene. The V gene's germline CDR1 is SGHVS and CDR2 FQNEAQ. CDR3 length equals 17 residues. V was pared by 1 base and J by 0 bases, with 13 bases between. Here the CDR3 reads CASSLVEPLSSYNEQFF. Written as DNA, the CDR3 is TGTGCCAGCAGCTTAGTAGAACCCCTCAGCTCCTACAATGAGCAGTTCTTC.

This clone has only one observation. CDR3 sequence: CASSITSGKPSYNEQFF. The CDR3 DNA follows: TGTGCCAGCAGTATCACTAGCGGGAAGCCCTCCTACAATGAGCAGTTCTTC. The chain recombines TRBV28 with TRBJ2-1, with 10 bases lining up with TRBD2. There are 17 residues in the CDR3. Germline-derived CDR1 and CDR2 are MDHEN and SYDVKM. With 5 bases clipped from V and 0 bases from J, the junction kept 7 bases outside the gene matches. The complete variable domain, with remaining parts taken from reference TRBV28 and TRBJ2-1, reads DVKVTQSSRYLVKRTGEKVFLECVQDMDHENMFWYRQDPGLGLRLIYFSYDVKMKEKGDIPEGYSVSREKKERFSLILESASTNQTSMYLCASSITSGKPSYNEQFFGPGTRLTVL.

The chain couples TRBV19 to TRBJ2-1, with TRBD2 identical over 14 bases. Trimming at V came to 5 bases and at J to 0 bases, leaving 3 bases not matched to a gene. The CDR3 is 17 residues long. Germline CDR1 is LNHDA and CDR2 is SQIVND (reference sequence). In DNA form, the CDR3 reads TGTGCCAGTAGTCGACTAGCGGGAGGGGACTCCTACAATGAGCAGTTCTTC. Translating it yields CASSRLAGGDSYNEQFF.